This T cell receptor (beta chain) came from a study of STAT3 mutations in large granular lymphocyte leukemia. Findings and caveats of the study: In T-cell large granular lymphocyte leukemia, about half of patients showed multiple immunodominant subclonotypes.

CDR1 is SGHKS, CDR2 YYEKEE, per germline (reference sequence). The V gene end was trimmed by 5 bases and the J gene end by 9 bases; junction bases not matched to a gene: 7. The CDR3 consists of 14 residues. Clones were read by immunoSEQ multiplex PCR, and TCRdb kept only the in-frame ones, dropping some. This sample has some 7,200 clones; roughly four fifths occur once, and the top ten carry 25%. Of note for this clone: Its specificity is unknown.

This sequence was found in a woman between 40 and 55 years old with T-cell large granular lymphocyte leukemia. Some clones in this sample may be carry-over from other donors' samples. This chain uses TRBV5-5 with TRBJ1-6, with TRBD1 matching over 8 bases. The specimen sequenced was peripheral blood mononuclear cells. The CDR3 DNA is TGTGCCAGCAGGGCGACAGGGGTGGCTTCACCCCTCCACTTT. It codes for CASRATGVASPLHF. Full variable domain (missing parts from reference TRBV5-5 and TRBJ1-6): DAGVTQSPTHLIKTRGQQVTLRCSPISGHKSVSWYQQVLGQGPQFIFQYYEKEERGRGNFPDRFSARQFPNYSSELNVNALLLGDSALYLCASRATGVASPLHFGNGTRLTVT.